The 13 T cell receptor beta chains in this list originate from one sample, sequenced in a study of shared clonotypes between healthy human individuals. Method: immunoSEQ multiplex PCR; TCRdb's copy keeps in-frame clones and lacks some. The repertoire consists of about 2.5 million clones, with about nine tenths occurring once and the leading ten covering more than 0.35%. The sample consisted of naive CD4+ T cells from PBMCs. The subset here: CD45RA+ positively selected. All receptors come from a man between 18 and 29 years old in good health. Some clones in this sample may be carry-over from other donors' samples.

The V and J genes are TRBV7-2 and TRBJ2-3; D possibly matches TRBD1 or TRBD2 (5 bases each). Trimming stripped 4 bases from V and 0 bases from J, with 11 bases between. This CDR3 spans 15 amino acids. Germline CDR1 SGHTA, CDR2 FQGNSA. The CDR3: CASSYLGTSTDTQYF. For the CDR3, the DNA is TGTGCCAGCAGCTACCTAGGGACGAGCACAGATACGCAGTATTTT.

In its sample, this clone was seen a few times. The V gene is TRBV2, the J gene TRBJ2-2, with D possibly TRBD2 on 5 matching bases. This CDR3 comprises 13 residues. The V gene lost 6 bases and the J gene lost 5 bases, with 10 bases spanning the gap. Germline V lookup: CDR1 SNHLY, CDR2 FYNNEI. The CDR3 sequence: CASRPGSTGELFF. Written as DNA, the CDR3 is TGTGCCAGCAGACCGGGGAGTACCGGGGAGCTGTTTTTT.

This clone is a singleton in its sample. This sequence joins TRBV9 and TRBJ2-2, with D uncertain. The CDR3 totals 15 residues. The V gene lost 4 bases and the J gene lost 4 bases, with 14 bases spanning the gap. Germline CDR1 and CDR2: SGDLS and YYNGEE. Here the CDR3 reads CASSPPGPRTGELFF. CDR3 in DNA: TGTGCCAGCAGCCCCCCGGGCCCGCGCACCGGGGAGCTGTTTTTT.

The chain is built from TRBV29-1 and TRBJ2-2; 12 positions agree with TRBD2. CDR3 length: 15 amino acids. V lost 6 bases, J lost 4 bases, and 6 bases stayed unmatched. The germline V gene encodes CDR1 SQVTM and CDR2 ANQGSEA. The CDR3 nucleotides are TGCAGCGTCAGACTAGCGGGAGTTCGCACCGGGGAGCTGTTTTTT. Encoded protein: CSVRLAGVRTGELFF.

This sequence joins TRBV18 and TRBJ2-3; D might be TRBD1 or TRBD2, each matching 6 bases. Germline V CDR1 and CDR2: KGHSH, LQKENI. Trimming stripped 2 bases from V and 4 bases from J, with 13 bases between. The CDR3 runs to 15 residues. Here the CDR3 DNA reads TGTGCCAGCTCACCAGGAACAGGGAGGCCAGATACGCAGTATTTT. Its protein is CASSPGTGRPDTQYF.

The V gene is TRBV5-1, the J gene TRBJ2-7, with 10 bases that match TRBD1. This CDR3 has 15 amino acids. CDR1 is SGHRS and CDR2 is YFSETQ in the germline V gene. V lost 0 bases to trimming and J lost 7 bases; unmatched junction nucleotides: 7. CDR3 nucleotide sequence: TGCGCCAGCAGCTTGGAAGGACAGGGGGGCACGGAGCAGTACTTC. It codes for CASSLEGQGGTEQYF.

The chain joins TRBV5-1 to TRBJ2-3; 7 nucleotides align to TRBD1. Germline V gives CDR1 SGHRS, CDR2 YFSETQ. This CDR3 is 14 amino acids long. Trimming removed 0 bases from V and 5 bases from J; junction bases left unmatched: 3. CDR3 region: CASSLEGQQDTQYF. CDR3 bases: TGCGCCAGCAGCTTGGAGGGACAGCAAGATACGCAGTATTTT.

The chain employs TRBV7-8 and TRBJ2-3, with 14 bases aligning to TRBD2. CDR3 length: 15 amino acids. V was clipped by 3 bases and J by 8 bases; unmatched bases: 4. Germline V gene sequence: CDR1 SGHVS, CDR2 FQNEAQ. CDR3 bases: TGTGCCAGCAGCTTGGGACTAGCGGGAGTTGGTACGCAGTATTTT. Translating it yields CASSLGLAGVGTQYF.

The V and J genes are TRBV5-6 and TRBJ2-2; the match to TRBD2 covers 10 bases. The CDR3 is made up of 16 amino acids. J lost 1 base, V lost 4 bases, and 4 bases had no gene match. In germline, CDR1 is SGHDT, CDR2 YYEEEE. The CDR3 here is CASSLLAGGNTGELFF. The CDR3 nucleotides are TGTGCCAGCAGCCTCTTAGCGGGAGGGAACACCGGGGAGCTGTTTTTT.

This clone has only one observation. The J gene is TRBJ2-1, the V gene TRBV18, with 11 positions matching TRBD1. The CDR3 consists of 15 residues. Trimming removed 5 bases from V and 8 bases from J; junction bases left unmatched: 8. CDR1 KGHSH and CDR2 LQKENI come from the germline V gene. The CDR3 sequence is CASSGGQGARDEQFF. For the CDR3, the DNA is TGTGCCAGCTCAGGAGGACAGGGGGCTAGGGATGAGCAGTTCTTC.

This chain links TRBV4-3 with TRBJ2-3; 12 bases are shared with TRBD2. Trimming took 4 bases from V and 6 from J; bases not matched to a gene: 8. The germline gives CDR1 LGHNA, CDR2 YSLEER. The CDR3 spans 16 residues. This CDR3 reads CASSRELAGGRDTQYF. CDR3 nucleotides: TGCGCCAGCAGCCGCGAACTAGCGGGGGGTCGGGATACGCAGTATTTT.

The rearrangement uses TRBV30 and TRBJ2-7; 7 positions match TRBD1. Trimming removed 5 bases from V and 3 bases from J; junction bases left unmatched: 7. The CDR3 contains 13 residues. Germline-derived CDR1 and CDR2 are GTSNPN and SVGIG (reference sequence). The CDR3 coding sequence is TGTGCCTGGCAACGAGGGACAGTCTACGAGCAGTACTTC. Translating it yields CAWQRGTVYEQYF.

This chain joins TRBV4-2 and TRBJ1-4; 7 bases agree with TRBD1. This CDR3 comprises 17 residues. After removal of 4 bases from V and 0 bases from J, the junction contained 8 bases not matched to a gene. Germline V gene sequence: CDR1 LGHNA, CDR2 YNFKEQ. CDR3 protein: CASSPSGGLATNEKLFF. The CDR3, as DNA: TGTGCCAGCAGCCCATCAGGGGGACTTGCAACTAATGAAAAACTGTTTTTT.